This TCR beta chain comes out of a study of brain T cells in children with intractable seizures. Study observations and caveats: Only CDR3 sequence similarity suggested viral specificity, without known HCMV serostatus.

A note on this clone: What it binds is not known.

Profiling relied on immunoSEQ multiplex PCR, and the TCRdb table lists in-frame clones only, not all of them. This sample yields tens of thousands of clones, of which about 96% are seen a single time; roughly 0.4% belongs to the top ten. Germline assignment: CDR1 MGHRA and CDR2 YSYEKL. This CDR3 comprises 15 residues. V was cut by 3 bases and J by 6 bases, with 14 bases left in between. The sequence was collected from a boy under two years old with focal cortical dysplasia and intractable seizures. The sample consisted of peripheral blood, taken at surgery. J is TRBJ2-2 and V is TRBV4-1; tentatively, D is TRBD1 (5 bases). Here the CDR3 DNA reads TGCGCCAGCAGCCAGGCTGACAGTTACCCCGGGGAGCTGTTTTTT. Translated: CASSQADSYPGELFF.